These 18 T cell receptor beta chains share one sample of origin, sequenced in a study of cytomegalovirus exposure and HLA in healthy donors. A multiplex PCR was run with 60 Vbeta primers and 13 Jbeta primers. The method was immunoSEQ multiplex PCR; TCRdb's version includes in-frame clones alone and lacks a portion of them. The sample lists 150,000 or so clones, about three quarters occurring once. Sequencing was done on a sample of PBMCs. These receptors were obtained from a man aged 30 to 39 in good health and CMV-seropositive.

This clone came up once. The V and J genes are TRBV10-1 and TRBJ2-4; 9 nucleotides match TRBD1. The germline V gene encodes CDR1 WNHNN and CDR2 SYGVQD (reference sequence). The CDR3 extends over 14 amino acids. V lost 3 bases to trimming and J lost 6 bases; unmatched junction nucleotides: 3. DNA for the CDR3: TGCGCCAGCAGTGAAGAGGGACAGGGAAACATTCAGTACTTC. Its translation: CASSEEGQGNIQYF.

This rearrangement joins TRBV7-9 to TRBJ2-1, with 7 bases matching TRBD1. The CDR3 consists of 14 residues. Per the germline V gene, CDR1 is SEHNR and CDR2 is FQNEAQ (reference sequence). V shed 5 bases and J 8 bases; nucleotides not matched to a gene: 9. CDR3 loop: CASSLRGQSHEQFF. Written as DNA, the CDR3 is TGTGCCAGCAGCCTTAGGGGACAGTCCCATGAGCAGTTCTTC.

Details on this clone: Germline and junction disagree at one end, which may indicate a read error. J is TRBJ1-2 and V is TRBV5-1; the match to TRBD1 covers 10 bases. Germline values: CDR1 SGHRS, CDR2 YFSETQ. The CDR3 has 15 amino acids. This chain's CDR3 is CASSSTGGGGYGYTF. The CDR3 coding sequence is TGTGCCAGCAGCTCGACAGGGGGCGGGGGCTATGGCTACACCTTC. Combining the CDR3 with reference TRBV5-1 and TRBJ1-2 gives the whole variable domain KAGVTQTPRYLIKTRGQQVTLSCSPISGHRSVSWYQQTPGQGLQFLFEYFSETQRNKGNFPGRFSGRQFSNSRSEMNVSTLELGDSALYLCASSSTGGGGYGYTFGSGTRLTVV.

The chain couples TRBV6-5 to TRBJ2-5; 12 nucleotides line up with TRBD2. This CDR3 region has 16 residues. From germline, CDR1 is MNHEY and CDR2 SVGAGI. V trimming: 4 bases; J trimming: 5 bases; junction bases outside the gene matches: 8. The CDR3 nucleotides are TGTGCCAGCAGTTTCCTAGCGGGAGGGCCGGGGGAGACCCAGTACTTC. This codes for CASSFLAGGPGETQYF.

CDR3 in amino acids: CAISPTVLSDQPQHF. Written as DNA, the CDR3 is TGTGCCATCAGTCCGACAGTGTTGTCGGATCAGCCCCAGCATTTT. The chain carries TRBV10-3 and TRBJ1-5; a possible D gene is TRBD1 (5 bases). Germline-derived CDR1 and CDR2 are ENHRY and SYGVKD. The CDR3 runs to 15 residues. V dropped 5 bases and J dropped 5 bases, with 16 bases sitting between them.

The chain is built from TRBV13 and TRBJ2-3, with D hard to call. V lost 0 bases to trimming and J lost 4 bases, with 11 bases between them. The CDR3 loop spans 15 amino acids. Germline CDR1 and CDR2: PRHDT and FYEKMQ (reference sequence). DNA for the CDR3: TGTGCCAGCAGCTTAGGCGGTCCCCTAGCAGATACGCAGTATTTT. The encoded protein is CASSLGGPLADTQYF. Looking up the rest from reference TRBV13 and TRBJ2-3 gives the full variable domain: AAGVIQSPRHLIKEKRETATLKCYPIPRHDTVYWYQQGPGQDPQFLISFYEKMQSDKGSIPDRFSAQQFSDYHSELNMSSLELGDSALYFCASSLGGPLADTQYFGPGTRLTVL.

This clone came up once. J is TRBJ1-5 and V is TRBV7-9, with D unresolved. The V end lost 2 bases, the J end lost 0 bases, and 14 bases lay between the germline ends. CDR3 length: 17 amino acids. Germline V gives CDR1 SEHNR, CDR2 FQNEAQ (reference sequence). CDR3 DNA: TGTGCCAGCAGCTTAACAACCGATGTTGTTAGCAATCAGCCCCAGCATTTT. Amino acid sequence: CASSLTTDVVSNQPQHF.

This chain uses TRBV19 with TRBJ1-3; 9 nucleotides line up with TRBD1. The CDR3 sequence is 15 residues long. Trimming at V came to 4 bases and at J to 3 bases, leaving 4 bases not matched to a gene. In germline, CDR1 is LNHDA, CDR2 SQIVND (reference sequence). The CDR3 sequence is CASSSQTGGGNTIYF. The CDR3 DNA sequence: TGTGCCAGTAGTAGCCAGACAGGGGGTGGAAACACCATATATTTT. The complete variable domain, with remaining parts taken from reference TRBV19 and TRBJ1-3, reads DGGITQSPKYLFRKEGQNVTLSCEQNLNHDAMYWYRQDPGQGLRLIYYSQIVNDFQKGDIAEGYSVSREKKESFPLTVTSAQKNPTAFYLCASSSQTGGGNTIYFGEGSWLTVV.

This chain links TRBV27 with TRBJ1-1, with TRBD1 as a possible D gene (6 bases). Trimming stripped 3 bases from V and 3 bases from J, with 11 bases between. In germline, CDR1 is MNHEY, CDR2 SMNVEV (reference sequence). The CDR3 has 14 amino acids. The CDR3 reads CASSLGTLYTEAFF. CDR3 in DNA: TGTGCCAGCAGTTTGGGGACACTCTACACTGAAGCTTTCTTT.

V is TRBV2 and J is TRBJ2-7, with a tentative D call TRBD2 (6 bases). The CDR3 length is 13 residues. Per germline, CDR1 SNHLY and CDR2 FYNNEI. Trimming took off 6 bases at V and 2 bases at J, with 11 bases between the two ends. The CDR3 nucleotides are TGTGCCAGCAGAGGGACTGGGGCCTACGAGCAGTACTTC. Translation gives CASRGTGAYEQYF.

V usage is TRBV30 and J usage is TRBJ1-2; 10 bases fit TRBD1. The CDR3 is 15 amino acids. After removal of 1 base from V and 6 bases from J, the junction contained 8 bases not matched to a gene. Germline V lookup: CDR1 GTSNPN, CDR2 SVGIG (reference sequence). The CDR3 DNA follows: TGTGCCTGGAGTGCAGAGGGGACAGGGGCTGATGGCTACACCTTC. Translation: CAWSAEGTGADGYTF.

As concerns this clone: Germline is not matched at one junction end, which may reflect a read error. The J gene is TRBJ1-1, the V gene TRBV6-1; D is perhaps TRBD1 (6 bases). The CDR3 is 12 amino acids. Germline V gives CDR1 MNHNS, CDR2 SASEGT. CDR3 sequence: CASRDRKTEAFF. CDR3 DNA sequence: TGTGCCAGCCGTGACAGGAAGACTGAAGCTTTCTTT.

J is TRBJ2-1 and V is TRBV7-9; 10 nucleotides match TRBD2. The length of the CDR3 is 18 residues. The germline V gene has CDR1 SEHNR and CDR2 FQNEAQ (reference sequence). The ends lost 6 bases at V and 3 bases at J; junction bases unmatched: 14. CDR3 amino acids: CASSPGTSASVNYNEQFF. Written as DNA, the CDR3 is TGTGCCAGCAGTCCCGGGACTAGCGCTTCGGTGAACTACAATGAGCAGTTCTTC.

As for this clone: The same CDR3 arises from other DNA sequences in this sample as well. The rearrangement uses TRBV5-1 and TRBJ1-2; D unclear. Germline V gene sequence: CDR1 SGHRS, CDR2 YFSETQ. The length of the CDR3 is 13 residues. Trimming left V 3 bases short and J 2 bases short, with 8 bases between. The CDR3 protein is CASSSGSNYGYTF. The CDR3 nucleotides read TGCGCCAGCAGCTCGGGGTCGAACTATGGCTACACCTTC.

The DNA for the CDR3 is TGTGCCAGCAGCTTGGTGACAGGCCTAGTCACTGAAGCTTTCTTT. Translating it yields CASSLVTGLVTEAFF. The chain links TRBV5-4 to TRBJ1-1, with D tentatively TRBD1 (6 bases). With 0 bases removed from V and 4 bases from J, the gap between germline ends came to 13 bases. CDR1 and CDR2 from the germline V gene are SGHNT and YYREEE (reference sequence). CDR3 length: 15 residues.

The rearrangement joins TRBV7-9 to TRBJ2-2; TRBD1 matches at 9 bases. The CDR3 loop spans 16 amino acids. Germline V lookup: CDR1 SEHNR, CDR2 FQNEAQ (reference sequence). The V segment lost 9 bases and the J segment 0 bases; nucleotides outside the gene matches: 8. For the CDR3, the DNA is TGTGCCAGACCGGGACAGGGTCCCTCGAACACCGGGGAGCTGTTTTTT. It yields the protein CARPGQGPSNTGELFF. The whole variable domain, remainder taken from reference TRBV7-9 and TRBJ2-2, is DTGVSQNPRHKITKRGQNVTFRCDPISEHNRLYWYRQTLGQGPEFLTYFQNEAQLEKSRLLSDRFSAERPKGSFSTLEIQRTEQGDSAMYLCARPGQGPSNTGELFFGEGSRLTVL.

V gene TRBV28 combines with J gene TRBJ1-4; a weak D match, TRBD1 (6 bases). V shed 4 bases and J shed 5 bases, with 11 bases lying between them. Looked up from germline, CDR1 is MDHEN and CDR2 is SYDVKM. This CDR3 is 14 amino acids long. For the CDR3, the DNA is TGTGCCAGCAGTTACACAGGGCTGAATGAAAAACTGTTTTTT. This sequence encodes CASSYTGLNEKLFF.

V usage is TRBV18 and J usage is TRBJ1-5; 10 positions agree with TRBD1. In germline, CDR1 is KGHSH, CDR2 LQKENI. CDR3 length: 14 residues. With V trimmed by 3 bases and J by 7 bases, 3 bases remained unmatched. The CDR3 loop is CASSPTGGPQPQHF. The CDR3 nucleotides are TGTGCCAGCTCACCGACAGGGGGCCCACAGCCCCAGCATTTT.